The 3 T cell receptor beta chains below all came from one sample that was sequenced in a study of T-cell reconstitution after alpha-beta-depleted transplantation in children. Unique molecular identifiers were used to barcode this TCRbeta library. TCRdb recomputed calls from the PCR reads with MiXCR, one row per CDR3 protein. The sample consists of around 250,000 distinct CDR3 sequences, about 26% of them appearing once. The sequenced sample was PBMCs, obtained before TCRalphabeta/CD19-depleted stem cell transplant. All receptors derive from a girl aged 2-10 years with Fanconi anemia, due to receive a stem cell transplant.

The rearrangement links TRBV2 to TRBJ2-5; 8 bases fit TRBD2. The CDR3 sequence is 12 residues long. J was trimmed by 7 bases and V by 6 bases; bases with no gene match: 4. The germline CDR1 and CDR2 sequences are SNHLY and FYNNEI. DNA of the CDR3: TGTGCCAGCAGGGGGACTAGTTCGACCCAGTACTTC. Protein: CASRGTSSTQYF.

Many counts were recorded for this clonotype. The rearrangement joins TRBV29-1 to TRBJ2-3, with 11 bases aligning to TRBD2. The J segment lost 4 bases and the V segment lost 7 bases, leaving 4 bases of the junction unmatched. This CDR3 is 13 amino acids long. CDR1 SQVTM and CDR2 ANQGSEA come from the germline V gene. Written as DNA, the CDR3 is TGCAGCGCCAAACTAGCGGGAGCAGATACGCAGTATTTT. Amino acids: CSAKLAGADTQYF.

This clonotype was seen at least ten times. The rearrangement uses TRBV29-1 and TRBJ2-7; D possibly matches TRBD1 or TRBD2 (5 bases each). The CDR3 has 12 amino acids. CDR1 is SQVTM and CDR2 is ANQGSEA in the germline V gene. V lost 4 bases and J 3 bases, leaving 10 bases between the germline ends. The CDR3 coding sequence is TGCAGCGTTGCGGGACGGAGCTACGAGCAGTACTTC. Encoded protein: CSVAGRSYEQYF.